This record concerns one TCR beta chain sequence. For every donor, one blood sample of over 2 ml was drawn. Every TCR library drew on 3500 ng of total RNA. Eight separate reactions per sample yielded the cDNA. The unique tags termed UMIs, each holding a 6-nucleotide sample barcode, were added by means of template switching. No DNA is given; TCRdb re-called the 5' RACE reads and lists each CDR3 protein once. The listing contains about 200,000 distinct CDR3 sequences. This record comes from a study of monozygotic twins with inflammatory bowel disease. CDR1 and CDR2 (germline): SGHKS, YYEKEE (reference sequence). CDR3 length: 16 amino acids.

This sequence joins TRBV5-5 and TRBJ2-1; no DNA is available, so the TRBD2 call from TCRdb remains unchecked. What was sequenced was blood. The origin of this receptor is a human donor with ulcerative colitis or Crohn's disease, or a healthy co-twin of an affected twin (not recorded which). The CDR3 region is CASSLASRGGYNEQFF. The complete variable domain, with remaining parts taken from reference TRBV5-5 and TRBJ2-1, reads DAGVTQSPTHLIKTRGQQVTLRCSPISGHKSVSWYQQVLGQGPQFIFQYYEKEERGRGNFPDRFSARQFPNYSSELNVNALLLGDSALYLCASSLASRGGYNEQFFGPGTRLTVL.